This T cell receptor (beta chain) is from a study of cytomegalovirus exposure and HLA in healthy donors (dated by TCRdb to about 2017). Turning to the overall study: An earlier analysis of more than 550 of the donors reported about 300 Gb of sequence data and 117 million unique TCR beta sequences obtained from some 170 million T cells. The study used immunosequencing to profile the T cell repertoires of under 700 subjects and linked those repertoires to cytomegalovirus serostatus. HLA typing covered class I and class II loci at four-digit resolution. To decide whether each TCR beta V gene segment behaved as functional or pseudogenic, an earlier analysis of 587 of the donors relied on high-throughput TCR beta sequencing. A handful of DR-DQ haplotypes were treated as single units for association and clustering because of strong linkage in the cohort. Of the approximately 370 genotyped donors, less than 90% were placed in the genetic ancestry cluster associated with self-reported Caucasian donors. In addition to the first cohort of around 670 subjects, a separate validation cohort of approximately 120 different subjects was used. All discovery cohort repertoires had been generated using a single sequencing platform. Across about 380 genotyped donors of the cohort, an average of approximately 220,000 unique TCR beta nucleotide sequences per donor were sequenced, and 15% to 20% of those sequences were non-productive. Roughly 300 gigabases of sequencing data and tens of millions of unique TCR sequences were included in an early release covering several hundred HLA-typed donors. To study patterns of TCR occurrence, a later analysis re-analyzed previously published TCR beta repertoires from 700 or so donors and added high-resolution HLA genotyping. A later genetic analysis took genome-wide SNP genotypes for about three fifths of the 666 donors and used that subset as a discovery cohort. The study was designed to test whether signatures of past pathogen exposure could be identified by cataloging public T cell receptors. The number of donors typed differed by locus, with roughly 629-640 for A, B, C, DRB1 and DQB1, roughly 520 for DQA1, nearly 610 for DPA1, and 472 for DPB1. The later analysis used no new phenotypic data to find candidate immune exposures, relying instead on TCR beta sequences and their occurrence across donors. High-throughput TCR immunosequencing, statistical association of individual TCRs with disease status, and machine learning were combined to predict cytomegalovirus infection status. Alongside the repertoire data, information on donor age, sex, ethnicity and CMV serostatus was compiled.

The cohort was made up of 666 healthy bone marrow donors. At the time of sampling, every cohort member was nominally healthy, though immune exposures that went unrecorded were likely present. The donor tested CMV seronegative and was one of the 352 seronegative cohort members. Every donor gave a peripheral blood sample, and the peripheral blood mononuclear cells from that sample were used for TCR beta sequencing. Genomic DNA extraction from the blood cell samples was performed with the Qiagen DNeasy Blood Extraction Kit. With respect to this clone: The antigen this receptor binds is unknown. Per-nucleotide qualities are absent, and no much larger clonotype sits a single base away.

Library generation was performed with the immunoSEQ multiplex PCR assay. A mixture of 60 forward primers for TCR Vbeta segments and 13 reverse primers for TCR Jbeta segments was used in the multiplex PCR. Amplification of the CDR3 region of rearranged TCR beta genes was performed with a multiplex PCR assay on genomic DNA. Amplified TCR beta libraries were sequenced as 87-base-pair reads on the Illumina HiSeq System. From the authors' description of their analysis: In a later analysis, 77 million or so unique TCR beta chains were counted across the 650 to 750 repertoires, and around 10 million of these chains were shared by at least two donors. Raw reads were error-corrected and collapsed into unique sequences with a nearest-neighbor algorithm that merged closely related sequences to remove PCR and sequencing errors. To assign V, D and J gene segments, CDR3 sequences were aligned to IMGT reference sequences. For a sequence to be retained, a match of at least six nucleotides to both a V gene segment and a J gene segment was required. A rearrangement counted as productive if the CDR3 had no stop codons and remained in frame with V and J, and every other rearrangement counted as non-productive. Following IMGT convention, CDR3 was defined as the stretch from the second conserved V-encoded cysteine up to the conserved J-encoded phenylalanine. The earlier analysis of approximately 590 of the donors excluded any sequence lacking an unambiguous match to a single V gene segment. In an earlier analysis of around 600 of the donors, V segments were called functional above 56.7% productive rearrangements and were called segregating when the between-donor standard deviation exceeded 5%. To diagnose cytomegalovirus status from the catalog of TCR beta chain sequences, a statistical classification framework was built. A later analysis assigned V and J genes by comparing TCR nucleotide sequences with IMGT/GENE-DB human TR gene sequences. In a later analysis, CDR3 sequences and most-parsimonious VDJ recombination scenarios were assigned using the TCRdist pipeline. In a later analysis, every TCR beta chain was defined by the combination of its CDR3 amino acid sequence and its V-gene family, and reads without a unique V-gene family were dropped. A later analysis removed 550 to 700 highly shared, low-generation-probability nucleotide sequences to deal with suspected cross-contamination and a sequencing artifact. A later analysis calculated a clonal expansion index for each public chain from normalized within-repertoire ranks of inferred template counts. A later analysis computed generation probabilities with a VDJ recombination model fitted to out-of-frame rearrangements, and checked the results against IGoR. A later analysis scored TCR-TCR, TCR-HLA and TCR-CMV co-occurrence with hypergeometric tests, applying a repertoire-size bias correction to TCR pairs. A later analysis estimated false discovery rates by permuting HLA or CMV assignments 20 times. A later analysis grouped co-occurring TCRs with DBSCAN, adding TCRdist sequence similarity when clustering within HLA-allele-positive subsets. Co-occurrence clustering excluded repertoires with fewer than 30,000 or more than 120,000 public chains, plus five with anomalous nucleotide sharing. TCRdb limited this immuneACCESS table to in-frame rearrangements with V and J called. A share of clones is missing; checked studies link under half to unresolved V genes, and the rest is unexplained. That table is the source of V, J and clone size, and D and trimming were worked out from the DNA. For this sample there are some 110,000 clones; 82% appear just once. Of the sample, less than 2% falls within the top ten clones.

The germline V gene (reference sequence) sets CDR1 to SGHNT and CDR2 to YYREEE. The trim is 2 bases for V and 1 base for J, with a gap of 6 bases between the germline ends. The CDR3 runs 13 amino acids, cysteine and phenylalanine included. Only the CDR3 part of the read is kept: 39 bases, read in frame from the first base. Summary of the overall study and its limitations: Most CMV-associated TCR beta chains appeared to be HLA-restricted in a later analysis, and the HLA associations seemed to be driven largely by CMV exposure. In a later analysis, TCR association rates were found to vary across HLA loci, with the most associated TCRs seen for DRB1 alleles and the fewest for HLA-C alleles. When HLA alleles, especially DR and DQ, strongly co-occurred, TCR associations were difficult to assign to individual alleles. The 87-base-pair reads could not distinguish some IMGT-functional V segments, including TRBV6-2 and TRBV6-3, so those segments were excluded. According to a later analysis, parvovirus B19, influenza, CMV and Epstein-Barr virus appeared linked to several top co-occurrence clusters. Presence/absence analyses assumed roughly uniform sequencing depth across donors, an assumption that may not hold. The authors suggested that the approach could potentially be extended to other disease states and immunological phenotypes. In the study, some 180 TCR beta chains were listed as associated with cytomegalovirus. A further reported finding was that TCR beta sequences accurately predicted the HLA-A and HLA-B alleles for most subjects in the first cohort. In an earlier analysis of fewer than 750 of the donors, most TCR beta V segments were observed in productive rearrangements about 87% or about 30% of the time, broadly matching IMGT annotations. At a false discovery rate of 0.05, a later analysis linked some 17,000 TCR beta sequences to specific HLA alleles. Because counts were too low, some 17 rarely observed V segments, including chromosome 9 orphons, were excluded from the earlier analysis of roughly 580 of the donors. The classifier was reported to diagnose cytomegalovirus status with high specificity and sensitivity in both the original and validation cohorts. This cohort had only TCR beta chains sequenced, and the lack of alpha or paired-chain data limited which features could be detected. In a later genetic analysis, fewer N-insertions in productive TCRs were reported among donors in an Asian-associated ancestry cluster than the approximately 710-donor mean. In vitro tests confirmed that a few of the cytomegalovirus-associated TCR beta chains recognize cytomegalovirus antigens. A later genetic analysis associated a missense DCLRE1C variant with V-gene and J-gene trimming of TCR beta chains, and an independent cohort replicated the association. A later analysis found that HLA-associated TCR beta chains were more clonally expanded and had lower generation probabilities than equally common non-associated chains. CMV serostatus was the only immune exposure information available for the cohort. Most TCR sequences were observed very rarely across donors, whereas some public TCRs were present in many individuals. HLA typing was unavailable for some donors at each locus, so association tests used only the typed subset. The sequencing pipeline was judged likely to have produced a cluster of highly shared sequence variants as a technical artifact. Linkage disequilibrium might explain the correlated functional status among segregating V segments, but an unknown experimental factor could not be excluded.

The specimen was PBMCs. This receptor chain uses TRBV5-4 and TRBJ1-1, with no confident D gene call. This receptor was identified in a man in his fifties or sixties in good health and CMV-seronegative. The CDR3 protein is CASSFQENTEAFF. The sequenced DNA is TGTGCCAGCAGCTTTCAGGAGAACACTGAAGCTTTCTTT.